Detailed here is one T cell receptor beta chain. Under the authors' procedure: Reference gene primer amplification gave estimated nucleated cell counts. Measured with immunoSEQ multiplex PCR; TCRdb has only the in-frame clones, and not every one. Clone size and V and J calls were adopted from that table, with D and trimming inferred from the DNA. The table includes 160,000 or so clones, around 85% detected once. There are 16 residues in the CDR3. CDR1 and CDR2 (germline): MNHNY, SVGAGI (reference sequence). V trimming: 6 bases; J trimming: 3 bases; junction bases outside the gene matches: 12. The sample comes from a study of blood T cell repertoires in COVID-19. Study at large: COVID-19 samples collected from the United States, Italy and Spain covered acute and convalescent phases.

This TCR was sampled from a man aged 60 to 69 with active or convalescent COVID-19. The source material was peripheral blood. This chain links TRBV6-6 with TRBJ1-1, with TRBD1 matching over 8 bases. In DNA form, the CDR3 reads TGTGCCAGCAGCCCCGGGACAGGCGACATGCACACTGAAGCTTTCTTT. The encoded protein is CASSPGTGDMHTEAFF.